Below are 14 T cell receptor beta chains sequenced from a single sample in a study of blood T cells in healthy people across ages. Then a second PCR, running roughly 7 to 11 cycles, was carried out with a sample-barcoded 5' primer and a J-beta primer mix. Each CDR3 protein is one row after TCRdb ran MiXCR on the 5' RACE reads. The sample lists around 1,100,000 distinct CDR3 sequences, around two fifths occurring once. The sample consisted of blood. The receptors were sampled from a man aged 18 to 30 in good health.

The chain uses TRBV6-2 or TRBV6-3 and TRBJ1-1; D gene unclear. V dropped 4 bases and J dropped 4 bases, with 13 bases sitting between them. From germline, CDR1 is MNHEY and CDR2 SVGEGT. The CDR3 is 14 amino acids. The CDR3 region is CASSSKRRATEAFF. The CDR3 DNA follows: TGTGCCAGCAGTTCAAAAAGACGGGCCACTGAAGCTTTCTTT.

The chain carries TRBV15 and TRBJ2-3, with D possibly matching TRBD2 (5 bases). Germline V gives CDR1 LNHNV, CDR2 YYDKDF (reference sequence). The germline V and J ends were trimmed by 6 bases and 2 bases, with 27 bases remaining between them. The CDR3 runs 19 residues. The CDR3 loop is CATSKRVGVSGGITDTQYF. Here the CDR3 DNA reads TGTGCCACCAGTAAGAGGGTTGGGGTGAGCGGTGGCATCACAGATACGCAGTATTTT. The entire variable domain, with the rest obtained from reference TRBV15 and TRBJ2-3, is as follows: DAMVIQNPRYQVTQFGKPVTLSCSQTLNHNVMYWYQQKSSQAPKLLFHYYDKDFNNEADTPDNFQSRRPNTSFCFLDIRSPGLGDTAMYLCATSKRVGVSGGITDTQYFGPGTRLTVL.

The V gene is TRBV7-2, the J gene TRBJ1-1; D gene uncertain. This CDR3 has 11 residues. Germline lookup yields CDR1 SGHTA and CDR2 FQGNSA. Trimming left V 5 bases short and J 8 bases short, with 9 bases between. CDR3 protein: CASSTPEEAFF. CDR3 sequence (DNA): TGTGCCAGCAGCACCCCGGAAGAAGCTTTCTTT.

The chain combines TRBV6-5 with TRBJ1-2, with no clear D. The CDR3 runs 14 residues. V was pared by 4 bases and J by 5 bases, with 14 bases between. The V gene's germline CDR1 is MNHEY and CDR2 SVGAGI. The CDR3 DNA sequence: TGTGCCAGCAGTTCCTCGGATGCGCGATATGGCTACACCTTC. This codes for CASSSSDARYGYTF.

The chain has TRBV20-1 and TRBJ1-4; maybe TRBD1 (5 bases). The CDR3 covers 13 residues. Trimming left V 3 bases short and J 4 bases short, with 9 bases between. Germline-derived CDR1 and CDR2 are DFQATT and SNEGSKA (reference sequence). The CDR3 coding sequence is TGCAGTGCTAGGGGGCCGGGTAATGAAAAACTGTTTTTT. It yields the protein CSARGPGNEKLFF.

This clonotype was detected a few times. J is TRBJ2-1 and V is TRBV29-1, with unresolved D. CDR1 is SQVTM and CDR2 is ANQGSEA in the germline V gene. This CDR3 contains 14 residues. Trimming removed 6 bases from V and 0 bases from J, with 12 bases in between. The CDR3 bases are TGCAGCGTCCAGGACCCCTTCTCCTACAATGAGCAGTTCTTC. Translated: CSVQDPFSYNEQFF.

In the case of this clonotype: One end of the junction does not line up with germline, which may come from a read error. V gene TRBV5-1 combines with J gene TRBJ1-2, with 7 bases lining up with TRBD1. Germline CDR1 SGHRS, CDR2 YFSETQ. The CDR3 has 14 residues. CDR3 nucleotide sequence: TGCGTCAGCAGCTTGGGTGGGACAGACTATGGCTACTCCTTC. Translated, it gives CVSSLGGTDYGYSF. Complete variable domain (other parts from reference TRBV5-1 and TRBJ1-2): KAGVTQTPRYLIKTRGQQVTLSCSPISGHRSVSWYQQTPGQGLQFLFEYFSETQRNKGNFPGRFSGRQFSNSRSEMNVSTLELGDSALYLCVSSLGGTDYGYSFGSGTRLTVV.

This clonotype was observed a single time. V gene TRBV20-1 combines with J gene TRBJ2-3; D possibly corresponds to TRBD1 (6 bases). CDR1 is DFQATT and CDR2 is SNEGSKA in the germline V gene (reference sequence). This CDR3 contains 16 residues. V was trimmed by 3 bases and J by 0 bases, leaving 16 bases between them. The CDR3 protein is CSARRGSTPSTDTQYF. DNA of the CDR3: TGCAGTGCTAGGAGGGGGAGTACCCCTAGCACAGATACGCAGTATTTT.

The chain uses TRBV7-2 and TRBJ2-1; tentatively, D is TRBD2 (5 bases). The CDR3 consists of 16 residues. The V end was cut by 5 bases, the J end by 0 bases, with 14 bases between. Germline CDR1 SGHTA, CDR2 FQGNSA. In DNA form, the CDR3 reads TGTGCCAGCAGCCCAGCCGCTACTAGCTCCTACAATGAGCAGTTCTTC. Its protein product is CASSPAATSSYNEQFF. Looking up the rest from reference TRBV7-2 and TRBJ2-1 gives the full variable domain: GAGVSQSPSNKVTEKGKDVELRCDPISGHTALYWYRQSLGQGLEFLIYFQGNSAPDKSGLPSDRFSAERTGGSVSTLTIQRTQQEDSAVYLCASSPAATSSYNEQFFGPGTRLTVL.

The chain has TRBV10-3 and TRBJ2-7, with D tentatively TRBD2 (5 bases). V was clipped by 10 bases and J by 7 bases, with 14 bases between them. CDR3 length: 11 residues. The germline V gene has CDR1 ENHRY and CDR2 SYGVKD. As DNA, the CDR3 is TGTGCCACCGGAGGTGGCAATGAGCAGTACTTC. Protein product: CATGGGNEQYF.

This clonotype was observed a few times. This rearrangement joins TRBV6-5 to TRBJ1-2; D is unresolved. Trimming took 2 bases from V and 0 from J, leaving 10 bases between them. This CDR3 has 15 amino acids. From germline, CDR1 is MNHEY and CDR2 SVGAGI. CDR3 in amino acids: CASSYGSPTNYGYTF. The CDR3 DNA follows: TGTGCCAGCAGTTACGGCAGCCCAACTAACTATGGCTACACCTTC.

In its sample, this clonotype was seen a few times. The chain combines TRBV10-3 with TRBJ2-3; 8 nucleotides align to TRBD1. Per the germline V gene, CDR1 is ENHRY and CDR2 is SYGVKD. V was clipped by 0 bases and J by 4 bases; unmatched bases: 9. This CDR3 is 17 amino acids long. CDR3 residues: CAISESYRGALADTQYF. The CDR3 coding sequence is TGTGCCATCAGTGAGTCTTACAGGGGGGCGTTGGCAGATACGCAGTATTTT.

This clonotype was detected once. The rearrangement links TRBV5-5 to TRBJ1-1; D uncertain. The ends were cut back, 5 bases at V and 1 base at J, with 15 bases in the middle. Germline loops: CDR1 SGHKS, CDR2 YYEKEE (reference sequence). This CDR3 is 15 amino acids long. CDR3 sequence: CASSTLGGSNTEAFF. In DNA form, the CDR3 reads TGTGCCAGCAGTACCCTGGGCGGGTCGAACACTGAAGCTTTCTTT.

This chain links TRBV28 with TRBJ2-7, with D perhaps matching TRBD1 or TRBD2 (6 bases each). The assigned J gene may be wrong: the sequence end matches TRBJ2-4 better. CDR1 is MDHEN and CDR2 is SYDVKM in the germline V gene. CDR3 length: 17 amino acids. The CDR3 region has the DNA TGTGCCAGCAGTCCTCCCACCCCGGGGGCCCTCAAAAACATTCAGTACTTC. It is translated as CASSPPTPGALKNIQYF.